One sample yielded the 10 T cell receptor beta chains listed below, sequenced in a study of shared clonotypes between healthy human individuals. TCRdb's copy holds only in-frame clones and misses some; the assay was immunoSEQ multiplex PCR. This sample has over a million clones, with less than 99% found just once. What was sequenced was naive CD4+ T cells sorted from blood. The subset denotes: CD45RA+ positively selected. These receptors all come from a man in his thirties or forties in good health.

This sequence joins TRBV7-8 and TRBJ1-1; weak D call: TRBD1 (6 bases). This CDR3 contains 14 residues. Trimming left V 7 bases short and J 1 base short, with 13 bases between. Germline CDR1 and CDR2: SGHVS and FQNEAQ. The DNA of the CDR3 is TGTGCCAGCACCCGGGGACAAACGAACACTGAAGCTTTCTTT. Translation: CASTRGQTNTEAFF.

This sequence joins TRBV19 and TRBJ1-1, with D tentatively TRBD1 (5 bases). This CDR3 region has 11 residues. Looked up from germline, CDR1 is LNHDA and CDR2 is SQIVND (reference sequence). The ends were cut back, 1 base at V and 10 bases at J, with 7 bases in the middle. DNA of the CDR3: TGTGCCAGTAGTATAGCCGGGGGAGCTTTCTTT. Translation gives CASSIAGGAFF.

This clone appeared a single time. The genes are TRBV5-1 and TRBJ2-3; D is tentatively TRBD1 or TRBD2 (5 bases each). The CDR3 has 16 amino acids. From germline, CDR1 is SGHRS and CDR2 YFSETQ. The germline V and J ends were trimmed by 4 bases and 6 bases, with 21 bases remaining between them. CDR3 DNA: TGCGCCAGCAGCCTAGGGGTGGGGGAAAGGACGGATACGCAGTATTTT. Translated, it gives CASSLGVGERTDTQYF.

The CDR3 coding sequence is TGTGCCAGTAGTATAATGGGGCCTTCGCTAGTTGTTCAAAACATTCAGTACTTC. Residues: CASSIMGPSLVVQNIQYF. The chain links TRBV19 to TRBJ2-4, with D tentatively TRBD1 (5 bases). The CDR3 spans 18 residues. V lost 2 bases, J lost 5 bases, and 22 bases lay in between. From germline, CDR1 is LNHDA and CDR2 SQIVND (reference sequence).

V gene TRBV15 combines with J gene TRBJ2-2; D is undetermined. Germline V gives CDR1 LNHNV, CDR2 YYDKDF (reference sequence). There are 15 residues in the CDR3. Trimming took 0 bases from V and 2 from J, leaving 7 bases between them. In DNA form, the CDR3 reads TGTGCCACCAGCAGAGATTCTAGAAACACCGGGGAGCTGTTTTTT. This encodes CATSRDSRNTGELFF.

The chain links TRBV30 to TRBJ1-5; no clear D gene. V was clipped by 3 bases and J by 0 bases, with 18 bases between them. The CDR3 has 17 amino acids. CDR1 GTSNPN and CDR2 SVGIG come from the germline V gene (reference sequence). CDR3 sequence: CAWSKDRLPNSNQPQHF. The CDR3 DNA sequence: TGTGCCTGGAGCAAGGACCGACTTCCCAATAGCAATCAGCCCCAGCATTTT.

The V gene is TRBV28, the J gene TRBJ1-4; no firm D call. CDR1 is MDHEN, CDR2 SYDVKM, per germline. The length of the CDR3 is 11 residues. V was trimmed by 5 bases and J by 8 bases, leaving 6 bases between them. CDR3 nucleotide sequence: TGTGCCAGCAGTCAAATGGAAAAACTGTTTTTT. This translates into CASSQMEKLFF.

This chain connects TRBV7-9 to TRBJ2-1; D call uncertain. This CDR3 region has 16 residues. Germline CDR1 and CDR2: SEHNR and FQNEAQ (reference sequence). V was trimmed by 5 bases and J by 1 base, leaving 15 bases between them. Here the CDR3 DNA reads TGTGCCAGCAGCCAACGAACAAATCTTTCCTACAATGAGCAGTTCTTC. It codes for CASSQRTNLSYNEQFF.

The CDR3 is CASSVGRLAGVQETQYF. Here the CDR3 DNA reads TGTGCCAGCAGTGTCGGTCGGCTAGCGGGAGTGCAGGAGACCCAGTACTTC. The rearrangement links TRBV2 to TRBJ2-5; 10 nucleotides agree with TRBD2. V was clipped by 4 bases and J by 5 bases; unmatched bases: 13. This CDR3 has 17 residues. Germline loops: CDR1 SNHLY, CDR2 FYNNEI.

In regard to this clone: This CDR3 is also generated by other DNA sequences in the sample. The rearrangement joins TRBV28 to TRBJ2-1; D call uncertain. The CDR3 consists of 13 residues. CDR1 is MDHEN, CDR2 SYDVKM, per germline. The V end lost 8 bases, the J end lost 2 bases, and 10 bases lay between the germline ends. For the CDR3, the DNA is TGTGCCAGCTCGAGAGACCCCTACAATGAGCAGTTCTTC. Amino acid sequence: CASSRDPYNEQFF.